This entry lists 7 T cell receptor beta chains sequenced from one sample in a study of vaccination and CD4 T cells after COVID-19. The Oncomine TCR Beta short-read assay sequenced DNA from cultured CD4+ T cells. TCRdb re-analysed the PCR reads in MiXCR, keeping a single row per CDR3 protein. Of fewer than 20,000 distinct CDR3 sequences in the sample, around 68% were seen once. What these receptors recognize is not known. The treatment is: roughly 10-day PBMC culture with coronavirus spike peptide pools or control peptides (ViraFEST assay). The material sequenced was CD4+ T cells from blood, cultured in vitro. These receptors originate from a human donor who had recovered from COVID-19.

V and J are TRBV5-6 and TRBJ1-2; D may be TRBD1 (5 bases). The length of the CDR3 is 12 residues. Germline CDR1 is SGHDT and CDR2 is YYEEEE. The V gene lost 0 bases and the J gene lost 8 bases, with 8 bases spanning the gap. The CDR3 coding sequence is TGTGCCAGCAGCTTGGTGCGGGGGGGCTACACCTTC. Translation gives CASSLVRGGYTF.

The chain couples TRBV27 to TRBJ1-3, with TRBD1 as a possible D gene (5 bases). The CDR3 length is 14 residues. V lost 0 bases and J 3 bases, leaving 6 bases between the germline ends. CDR1 and CDR2 from the germline V gene are MNHEY and SMNVEV (reference sequence). CDR3 coding DNA: TGTGCCAGCAGTTTATCGGGGGGTGGAAACACCATATATTTT. It is translated as CASSLSGGGNTIYF.

A remark on this clonotype: Because it lacks the conserved phenylalanine or tryptophan at the end, this CDR3 is likely a read error. The CDR3 sequence: CSARDPRQGGDYGYTL. The CDR3 nucleotides are TGCAGTGCTAGAGATCCCCGTCAGGGAGGCGACTATGGCTACACCCTC. The chain carries TRBV20-1 and TRBJ1-2, with a tentative D call TRBD1 (5 bases). V lost 0 bases to trimming and J lost 3 bases, with 17 bases between them. The CDR3 has 16 residues. Germline-derived CDR1 and CDR2 are DFQATT and SNEGSKA (reference sequence).

In DNA form, the CDR3 reads TGTGCCAGCAGTTATTCTAGCGGGAGCACCGGGGAGCTGTTTTTT. It yields the protein CASSYSSGSTGELFF. The V and J genes are TRBV6-4 and TRBJ2-2; 10 nucleotides agree with TRBD2. The CDR3 runs 15 residues. Germline loops: CDR1 MRHNA, CDR2 SNTAGT. After removal of 5 bases from V and 4 bases from J, the junction contained 4 bases not matched to a gene.

The J gene is TRBJ2-5, the V gene TRBV5-1; 9 bases agree with TRBD2. The CDR3 has 16 residues. Germline V CDR1 and CDR2: SGHRS, YFSETQ. V was pared by 1 base and J by 4 bases, with 8 bases of the junction left unmatched. The chain's CDR3 is CASSLTGGRVGETQYF. For the CDR3, the DNA is TGCGCCAGCAGCTTGACTGGCGGGAGGGTGGGAGAGACCCAGTACTTC.

This chain joins TRBV11-2 and TRBJ2-2, with D perhaps assigned TRBD1 or TRBD2 (6 bases each). Per germline, CDR1 SGHAT and CDR2 FQNNGV. This CDR3 is built from 17 residues. Trimming left V 5 bases short and J 0 bases short, with 16 bases between. CDR3 DNA sequence: TGTGCCAGCAGCCATCCCCGGGGGACATCGAACACCGGGGAGCTGTTTTTT. It encodes CASSHPRGTSNTGELFF.

This chain links TRBV7-2 with TRBJ1-5; no firm D call. The germline V gene encodes CDR1 SGHTA and CDR2 FQGNSA. The CDR3 runs 15 residues. V shed 1 base and J shed 0 bases, with 7 bases lying between them. The chain's CDR3 is CASSLDQRSNQPQHF. Written as DNA, the CDR3 is TGTGCCAGCAGCTTAGATCAACGTAGCAATCAGCCCCAGCATTTT.